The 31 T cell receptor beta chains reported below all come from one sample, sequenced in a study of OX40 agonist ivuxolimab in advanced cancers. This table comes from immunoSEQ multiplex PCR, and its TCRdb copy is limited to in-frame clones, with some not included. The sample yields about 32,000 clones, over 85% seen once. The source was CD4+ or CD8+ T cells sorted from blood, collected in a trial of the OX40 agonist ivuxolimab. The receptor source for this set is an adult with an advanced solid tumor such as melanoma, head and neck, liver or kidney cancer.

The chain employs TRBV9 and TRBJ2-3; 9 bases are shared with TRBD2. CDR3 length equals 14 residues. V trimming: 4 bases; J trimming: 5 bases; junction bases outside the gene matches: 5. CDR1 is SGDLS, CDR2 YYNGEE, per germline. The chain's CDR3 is CASSSQRGEDTQYF. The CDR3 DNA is TGTGCCAGCAGCTCCCAGCGGGGGGAAGATACGCAGTATTTT.

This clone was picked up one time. The CDR3 reads CASSYPYAATNEKLFF. CDR3 DNA: TGTGCCAGCAGCTACCCCTATGCTGCAACTAATGAAAAACTGTTTTTT. V and J are TRBV5-5 and TRBJ1-4; D ambiguous. The germline V and J ends were trimmed by 3 bases and 0 bases, with 12 bases remaining between them. CDR1 is SGHKS, CDR2 YYEKEE, per germline (reference sequence). This CDR3 region has 16 residues.

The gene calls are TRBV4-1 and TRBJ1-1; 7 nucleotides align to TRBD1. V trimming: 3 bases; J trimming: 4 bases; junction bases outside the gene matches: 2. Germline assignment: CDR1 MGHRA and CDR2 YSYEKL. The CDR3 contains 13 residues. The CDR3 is CASSHPGGTEAFF. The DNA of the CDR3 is TGCGCCAGCAGCCACCCAGGGGGCACTGAAGCTTTCTTT.

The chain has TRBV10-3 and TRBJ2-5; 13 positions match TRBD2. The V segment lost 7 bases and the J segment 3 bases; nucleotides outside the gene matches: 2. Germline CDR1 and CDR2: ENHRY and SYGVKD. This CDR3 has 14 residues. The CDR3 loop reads CAIKTSGGEETQYF. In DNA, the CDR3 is TGTGCCATCAAAACTAGCGGGGGGGAAGAGACCCAGTACTTC.

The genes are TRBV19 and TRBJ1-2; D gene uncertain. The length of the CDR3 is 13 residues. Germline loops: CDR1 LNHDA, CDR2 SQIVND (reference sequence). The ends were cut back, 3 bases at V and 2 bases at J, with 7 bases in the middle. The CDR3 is CASSILANYGYTF. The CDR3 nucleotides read TGTGCCAGTAGTATTTTGGCAAACTATGGCTACACCTTC.

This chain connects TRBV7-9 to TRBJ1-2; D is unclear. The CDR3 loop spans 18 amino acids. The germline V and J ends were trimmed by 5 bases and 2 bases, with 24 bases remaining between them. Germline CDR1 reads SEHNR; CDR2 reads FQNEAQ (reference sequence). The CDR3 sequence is CASSTNNRMTASNYGYTF. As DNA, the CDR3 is TGTGCCAGCAGCACAAACAACAGAATGACGGCCTCGAACTATGGCTACACCTTC.

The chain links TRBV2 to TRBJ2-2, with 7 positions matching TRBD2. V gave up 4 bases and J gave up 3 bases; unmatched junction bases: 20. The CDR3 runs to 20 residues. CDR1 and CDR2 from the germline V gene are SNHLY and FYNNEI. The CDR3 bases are TGTGCCAGCAGTGGGGAAGGTCTAGCGGACCTCAGGCGGGACACCGGGGAGCTGTTTTTT. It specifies CASSGEGLADLRRDTGELFF.

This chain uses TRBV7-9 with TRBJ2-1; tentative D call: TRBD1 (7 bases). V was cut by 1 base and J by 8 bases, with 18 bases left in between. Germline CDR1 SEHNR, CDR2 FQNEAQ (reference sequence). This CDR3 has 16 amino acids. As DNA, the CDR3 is TGTGCCAGCAGCTTAGAGGGGTCCCCAGGGGGGTATGAGCAGTTCTTC. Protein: CASSLEGSPGGYEQFF. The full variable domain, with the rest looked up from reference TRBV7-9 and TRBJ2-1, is DTGVSQNPRHKITKRGQNVTFRCDPISEHNRLYWYRQTLGQGPEFLTYFQNEAQLEKSRLLSDRFSAERPKGSFSTLEIQRTEQGDSAMYLCASSLEGSPGGYEQFFGPGTRLTVL.

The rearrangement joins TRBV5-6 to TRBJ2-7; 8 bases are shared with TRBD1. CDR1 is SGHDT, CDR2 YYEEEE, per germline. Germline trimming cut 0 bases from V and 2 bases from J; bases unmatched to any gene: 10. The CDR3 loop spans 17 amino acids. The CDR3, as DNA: TGTGCCAGCAGCTTGGATGTTTCAGGACAGGGAGCCTACGAGCAGTACTTC. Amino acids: CASSLDVSGQGAYEQYF.

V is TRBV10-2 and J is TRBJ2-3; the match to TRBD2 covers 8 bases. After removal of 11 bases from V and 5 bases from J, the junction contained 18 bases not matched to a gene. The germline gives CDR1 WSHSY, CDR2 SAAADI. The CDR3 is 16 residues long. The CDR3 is CACNLNPGLGLDTQYF. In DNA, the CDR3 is TGCGCCTGCAACCTGAATCCGGGACTAGGGCTAGATACGCAGTATTTT.

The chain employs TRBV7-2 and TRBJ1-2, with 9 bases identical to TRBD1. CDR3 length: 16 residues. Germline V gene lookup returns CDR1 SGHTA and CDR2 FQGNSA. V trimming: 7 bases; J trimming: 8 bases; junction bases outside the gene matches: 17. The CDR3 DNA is TGTGCCAGCATCACGGGACAGGGATCCTCTATGGACGGCTACACCTTC. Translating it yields CASITGQGSSMDGYTF.

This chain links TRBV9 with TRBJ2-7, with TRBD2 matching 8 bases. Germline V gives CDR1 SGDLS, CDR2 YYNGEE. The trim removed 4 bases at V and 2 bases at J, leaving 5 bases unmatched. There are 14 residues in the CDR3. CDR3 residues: CASSPRGGTYEQYF. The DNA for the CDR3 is TGTGCCAGCAGCCCCCGGGGGGGAACCTACGAGCAGTACTTC.

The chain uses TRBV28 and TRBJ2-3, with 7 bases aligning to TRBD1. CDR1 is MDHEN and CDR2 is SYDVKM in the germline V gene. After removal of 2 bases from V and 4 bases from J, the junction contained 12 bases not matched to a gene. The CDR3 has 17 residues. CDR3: CASSLPTGSFRSDTQYF. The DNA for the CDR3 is TGTGCCAGCAGTTTACCGACAGGGTCGTTTCGCTCAGATACGCAGTATTTT.

CDR3 coding DNA: TGTGCCAGCGTGCTACCCTCGTACGAGCAGTACTTC. This codes for CASVLPSYEQYF. This chain connects TRBV2 to TRBJ2-7; D not resolved. The CDR3 length is 12 residues. Germline loops: CDR1 SNHLY, CDR2 FYNNEI. V shed 8 bases and J shed 4 bases, with 12 bases lying between them.

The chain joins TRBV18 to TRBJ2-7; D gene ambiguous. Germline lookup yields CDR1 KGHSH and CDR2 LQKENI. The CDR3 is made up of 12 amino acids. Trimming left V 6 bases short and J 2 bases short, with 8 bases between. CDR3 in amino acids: CASSPGPYEQYF. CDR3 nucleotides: TGTGCCAGCTCCCCGGGCCCCTACGAGCAGTACTTC.

The CDR3 here is CASSEGGQYNEQFF. The DNA of the CDR3 is TGTGCCAGCAGTGAAGGGGGACAGTACAATGAGCAGTTCTTC. The chain employs TRBV6-1 and TRBJ2-1, with 7 bases matching TRBD1. The CDR3 spans 14 residues. With V trimmed by 1 base and J by 4 bases, 1 base remained unmatched. Per the germline V gene, CDR1 is MNHNS and CDR2 is SASEGT.

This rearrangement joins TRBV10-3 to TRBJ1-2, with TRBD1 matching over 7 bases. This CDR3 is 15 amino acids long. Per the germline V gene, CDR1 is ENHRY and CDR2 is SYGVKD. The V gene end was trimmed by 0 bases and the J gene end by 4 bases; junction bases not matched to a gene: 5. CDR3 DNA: TGTGCCATCAGTGAGTCGGGGCAGGGGGTCTATGGCTACACCTTC. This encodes CAISESGQGVYGYTF.

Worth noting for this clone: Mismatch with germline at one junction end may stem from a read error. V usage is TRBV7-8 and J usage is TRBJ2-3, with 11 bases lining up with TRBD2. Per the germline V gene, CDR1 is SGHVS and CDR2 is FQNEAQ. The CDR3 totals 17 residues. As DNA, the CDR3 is TGTGCCAGCAGTTTAGCGGGGGGGCCTTTAAGCACAGATACGCAGTATTTT. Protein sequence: CASSLAGGPLSTDTQYF.

The CDR3, as DNA: TGCGCCAGCAGTGATCCCCGACCGGGGGAACAAGAGACCCAGTACTTC. It codes for CASSDPRPGEQETQYF. The chain combines TRBV10-1 with TRBJ2-5; TRBD2 is a possible D gene (6 bases). Looked up from germline, CDR1 is WNHNN and CDR2 is SYGVQD (reference sequence). This CDR3 region has 16 residues. V was pared by 3 bases and J by 2 bases, with 16 bases between.

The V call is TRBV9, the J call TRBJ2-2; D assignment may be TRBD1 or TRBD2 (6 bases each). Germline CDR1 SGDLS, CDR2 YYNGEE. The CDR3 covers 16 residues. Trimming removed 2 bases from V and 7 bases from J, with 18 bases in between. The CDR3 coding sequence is TGTGCCAGCAGCGTGGGGGGCTTGGGCTCGAACGGGGAGCTGTTTTTT. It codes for CASSVGGLGSNGELFF.

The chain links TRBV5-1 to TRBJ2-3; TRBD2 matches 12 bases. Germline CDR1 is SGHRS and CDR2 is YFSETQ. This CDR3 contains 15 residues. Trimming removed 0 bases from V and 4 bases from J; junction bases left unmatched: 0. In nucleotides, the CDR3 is TGCGCCAGCAGCTTGGGGACTAGCGGGGCAGATACGCAGTATTTT. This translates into CASSLGTSGADTQYF.

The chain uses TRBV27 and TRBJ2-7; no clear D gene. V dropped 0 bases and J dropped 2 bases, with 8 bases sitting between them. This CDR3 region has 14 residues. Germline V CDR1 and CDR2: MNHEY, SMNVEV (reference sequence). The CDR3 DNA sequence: TGTGCCAGCAGTTTATCAGGGCCAGCCTACGAGCAGTACTTC. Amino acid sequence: CASSLSGPAYEQYF.

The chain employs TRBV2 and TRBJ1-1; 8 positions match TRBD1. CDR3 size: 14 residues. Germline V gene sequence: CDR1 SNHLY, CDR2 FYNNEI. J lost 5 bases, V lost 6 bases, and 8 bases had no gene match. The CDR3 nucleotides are TGTGCCAGCAGCCCTACAGGGGGGCGGACTGAAGCTTTCTTT. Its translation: CASSPTGGRTEAFF.

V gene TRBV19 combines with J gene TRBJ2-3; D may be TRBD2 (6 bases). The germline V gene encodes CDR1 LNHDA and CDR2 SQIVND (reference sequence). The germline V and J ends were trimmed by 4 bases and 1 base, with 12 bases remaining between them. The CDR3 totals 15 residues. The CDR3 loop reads CASSRRLGGTDTQYF. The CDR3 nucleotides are TGTGCCAGTAGTAGGAGACTAGGCGGCACAGATACGCAGTATTTT. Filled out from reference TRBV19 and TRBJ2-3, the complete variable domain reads DGGITQSPKYLFRKEGQNVTLSCEQNLNHDAMYWYRQDPGQGLRLIYYSQIVNDFQKGDIAEGYSVSREKKESFPLTVTSAQKNPTAFYLCASSRRLGGTDTQYFGPGTRLTVL.

CDR3: CASSLERFSSYEQYF. The CDR3 DNA reads TGTGCCAGCAGTTTAGAACGTTTCAGCTCCTACGAGCAGTACTTC. The rearrangement links TRBV28 to TRBJ2-7, with D unclear. The CDR3 spans 15 residues. Germline V gene sequence: CDR1 MDHEN, CDR2 SYDVKM. Trimming removed 2 bases from V and 0 bases from J, with 11 bases in between.

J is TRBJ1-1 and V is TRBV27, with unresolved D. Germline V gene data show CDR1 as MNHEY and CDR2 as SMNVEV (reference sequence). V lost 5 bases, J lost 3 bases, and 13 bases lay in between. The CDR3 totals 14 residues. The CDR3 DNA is TGTGCCAGCAGTCCCGCCCGGGCGGACACTGAAGCTTTCTTT. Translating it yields CASSPARADTEAFF.

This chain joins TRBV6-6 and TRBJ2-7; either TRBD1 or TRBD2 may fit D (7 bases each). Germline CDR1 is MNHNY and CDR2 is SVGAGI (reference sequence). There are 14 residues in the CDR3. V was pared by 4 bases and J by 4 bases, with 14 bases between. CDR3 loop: CASSWGGGGYEQYF. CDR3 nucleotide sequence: TGTGCCAGCAGTTGGGGAGGGGGCGGGTACGAGCAGTACTTC.

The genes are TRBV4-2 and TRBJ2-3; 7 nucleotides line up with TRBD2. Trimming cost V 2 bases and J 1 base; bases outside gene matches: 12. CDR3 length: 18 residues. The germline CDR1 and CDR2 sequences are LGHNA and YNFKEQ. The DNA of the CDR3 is TGTGCCAGCAGCCAACTTCCCATCGGGGCGGGGGGCACAGATACGCAGTATTTT. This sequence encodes CASSQLPIGAGGTDTQYF.

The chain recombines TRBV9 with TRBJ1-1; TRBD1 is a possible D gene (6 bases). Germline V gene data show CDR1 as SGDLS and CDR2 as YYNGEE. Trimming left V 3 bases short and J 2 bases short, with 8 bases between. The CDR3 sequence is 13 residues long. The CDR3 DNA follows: TGTGCCAGCAGCGAGGGGGGTAACACTGAAGCTTTCTTT. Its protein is CASSEGGNTEAFF.

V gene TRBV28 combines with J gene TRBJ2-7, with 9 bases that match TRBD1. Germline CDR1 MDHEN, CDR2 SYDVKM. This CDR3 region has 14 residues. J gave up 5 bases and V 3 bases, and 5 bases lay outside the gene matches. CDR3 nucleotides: TGTGCCAGCAGTTTTTTACAGGGGGCGGACGAGCAGTACTTC. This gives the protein CASSFLQGADEQYF.

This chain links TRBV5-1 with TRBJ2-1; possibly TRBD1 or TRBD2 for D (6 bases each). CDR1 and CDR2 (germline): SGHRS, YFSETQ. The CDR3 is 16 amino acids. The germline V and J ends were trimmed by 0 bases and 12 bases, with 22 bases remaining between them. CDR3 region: CASSLGWVADTQGQFF. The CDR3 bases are TGCGCCAGCAGCTTGGGGTGGGTAGCGGATACACAGGGGCAGTTCTTC.